These 7 T cell receptor beta chains came from one sample sequenced in a study of circulating CD8 cells and anti-PD-1 response in melanoma. The QIAseq Immune Repertoire TCR panel built the libraries from roughly 16 ng of total RNA. TCRdb used MiXCR to reprocess the reads, holding one entry per CDR3 protein. This sample has about 500 distinct CDR3 sequences, with 7.5% to 9.5% found just once. Live CD3+CD8+TCRalphabeta+ cells were sorted into four subsets by PD-1 and/or TIGIT. The sequenced sample was CD8+ T cells from PBMCs, obtained at baseline or after one month of anti-PD-1 therapy (not recorded which). Receptor source: a human donor with melanoma.

By share, this clonotype ranks as medium-sized. The rearrangement uses TRBV2 and TRBJ2-7, with D perhaps matching TRBD2 (6 bases). V lost 5 bases and J lost 2, with 7 bases in between. This CDR3 is 12 amino acids long. The germline V gene has CDR1 SNHLY and CDR2 FYNNEI. The CDR3: CASSPGAYEQYF. CDR3 coding DNA: TGTGCCAGCAGTCCGGGGGCCTACGAGCAGTACTTC.

This clonotype is large (0.1 to 1%) by share. The V call is TRBV7-3, the J call TRBJ2-5, with 7 bases identical to TRBD1. The CDR3 contains 13 residues. The V segment lost 4 bases and the J segment 4 bases; nucleotides outside the gene matches: 3. Germline assignment: CDR1 SGHTA and CDR2 FQGTGA. CDR3 in DNA: TGTGCCAGCAGCTCTTACAGGGGAGAGACCCAGTACTTC. Translated, it gives CASSSYRGETQYF. The full variable domain, its missing parts supplied by reference TRBV7-3 and TRBJ2-5, is GAGVSQTPSNKVTEKGKYVELRCDPISGHTALYWYRQSLGQGPEFLIYFQGTGAADDSGLPNDRFFAVRPEGSVSTLKIQRTERGDSAVYLCASSSYRGETQYFGPGTRLLVL.

By sample share, this clonotype is large. The chain is built from TRBV20-1 and TRBJ2-7; D is ambiguous. Trimming pared 3 bases from V and 3 bases from J, leaving 9 bases between. The length of the CDR3 is 12 residues. Germline loops: CDR1 DFQATT, CDR2 SNEGSKA (reference sequence). The CDR3 sequence: CSARIRDYEQYF. The CDR3 DNA follows: TGCAGTGCTAGGATTAGAGACTACGAGCAGTACTTC.

By sample share, this clonotype is large. V gene TRBV30 combines with J gene TRBJ1-2; no definite D call. The CDR3 totals 13 residues. Trimming took off 4 bases at V and 0 bases at J, with 9 bases between the two ends. CDR1 and CDR2 from the germline V gene are GTSNPN and SVGIG (reference sequence). CDR3 DNA: TGTGCCTGGATTGACGGATCTAACTATGGCTACACCTTC. Translated, it gives CAWIDGSNYGYTF.

This clonotype is large by share. The chain recombines TRBV27 with TRBJ2-3; 10 nucleotides match TRBD2. This CDR3 is built from 13 residues. CDR1 and CDR2 from the germline V gene are MNHEY and SMNVEV (reference sequence). Trimming cost V 9 bases and J 1 base; bases outside gene matches: 1. The CDR3 coding sequence is TGTGCCAGTGGGACTAGCGGCACAGATACGCAGTATTTT. Translating gives CASGTSGTDTQYF.

Judged by abundance, this clonotype is large. The chain has TRBV6-5 and TRBJ2-3, with D uncertain. Germline CDR1 reads MNHEY; CDR2 reads SVGAGI. This CDR3 region has 13 residues. The V end was cut by 6 bases, the J end by 0 bases, with 7 bases between. The CDR3 sequence is CASSLQSTDTQYF. In DNA form, the CDR3 reads TGTGCCAGCAGCCTCCAGAGCACAGATACGCAGTATTTT.

This clonotype is medium-sized (0.01 to 0.1%) by share. The chain combines TRBV20-1 with TRBJ1-1; 12 nucleotides line up with TRBD1. This CDR3 spans 16 amino acids. The trim removed 5 bases at V and 10 bases at J, leaving 17 bases unmatched. The germline gives CDR1 DFQATT, CDR2 SNEGSKA (reference sequence). CDR3 DNA sequence: TGCAGTGCTTTTCGTCCCGGGACAGGGGGCGGAGGTGTAGCTTTCTTT. The encoded protein is CSAFRPGTGGGGVAFF.